This T cell receptor (beta chain) was documented in a study of blood T cells in healthy people across ages. The use of a sample-barcoded 5' primer and a J-beta primer mix characterized a second PCR of roughly 6 to 12 cycles. TCRdb ran MiXCR on the 5' RACE reads and lists one entry per CDR3 protein. The data show about 760,000 distinct CDR3 sequences, roughly three fifths seen once. Donors each provided around 10 milliliters of peripheral blood. The extraction recovered at least 5 micrograms of total RNA per sample. Regarding the study as a whole: Estimated diversity that came from one million T cells was considered an underestimate.

The ends were cut back, 0 bases at V and 3 bases at J, with 17 bases in the middle. CDR3 length: 17 amino acids. The germline CDR1 and CDR2 sequences are SGHRS and YFSETQ. Notes on this clonotype: Its antigen remains unidentified.

The sequence derives from a man aged 35 to 55 in good health. Sequencing was performed on blood. This chain connects TRBV5-1 to TRBJ2-3; TRBD2 is a possible D gene (5 bases). This CDR3 reads CASSLAGSGKRTDTQYF. DNA of the CDR3: TGCGCCAGCAGCTTGGCCGGGTCCGGAAAGCGGACAGATACGCAGTATTTT.